The table lists the clone carrying this T cell receptor beta chain with a few counts. Its antigen is still unknown. TCRdb keeps only in-frame clones here, not all; method: immunoSEQ multiplex PCR. The table lists 90,000 to 100,000 clones, about 96% of them singletons. This sample was taken from a study of OX40 agonist ivuxolimab in advanced cancers. The study, taken as a whole, reports: The work left the antigen specificity of expanded peripheral T cells undetermined.

The CDR3 has 12 amino acids. The germline V gene has CDR1 SGHAT and CDR2 FQNNGV. Trimming cost V 5 bases and J 10 bases, with 9 bases left between them. Source: CD4+ or CD8+ T cells sorted from blood, taken in a trial of the OX40 agonist ivuxolimab. The chain links TRBV11-2 to TRBJ1-6; no definite D call. This TCR was sampled from an adult with an advanced solid tumor such as melanoma, head and neck, liver or kidney cancer. Here the CDR3 reads CASSRMGSPLHF. The DNA of the CDR3 is TGTGCCAGCAGCCGAATGGGATCACCCCTCCACTTT.